Each of the 19 T cell receptor beta chains below was sequenced from the same sample in a study of blood T cell repertoires in COVID-19. Sequenced by immunoSEQ multiplex PCR; TCRdb stores in-frame clones only, minus some. The sample includes hundreds of thousands of clones, 86% of them seen just once. Source material: peripheral blood. Every receptor here comes from a woman aged 60 to 75 with COVID-19, enrolled during active disease.

The rearrangement uses TRBV6-2 or TRBV6-3 and TRBJ2-7; D is ambiguous. The CDR3 has 13 residues. V was trimmed by 5 bases and J by 2 bases, leaving 10 bases between them. CDR1 is MNHEY, CDR2 SVGEGT, per germline. Here the CDR3 reads CASSRVNAYEQYF. In DNA, the CDR3 is TGTGCCAGCAGTCGGGTGAACGCCTACGAGCAGTACTTC.

This clone was counted a single time. The rearrangement links TRBV5-6 to TRBJ1-5; 7 bases are a match to TRBD1. The CDR3 runs to 14 residues. Germline CDR1 is SGHDT and CDR2 is YYEEEE. The junction had 5 bases not matched to a gene; V was cut back by 4 bases and J by 4 bases. The CDR3 spells CASSKTGANQPQHF. CDR3 DNA sequence: TGTGCCAGCAGCAAAACAGGGGCGAATCAGCCCCAGCATTTT.

This chain joins TRBV2 and TRBJ1-5, with TRBD1 identical over 8 bases. The germline CDR1 and CDR2 sequences are SNHLY and FYNNEI. CDR3 length equals 13 residues. V lost 7 bases, J lost 7 bases, and 6 bases stayed unmatched. CDR3 sequence reads: CASKDRGEQPQHF. CDR3 nucleotide sequence: TGTGCCAGCAAAGACAGGGGAGAACAGCCCCAGCATTTT.

The J gene is TRBJ2-1, the V gene TRBV5-1; D is unclear. Germline CDR1 SGHRS, CDR2 YFSETQ. V dropped 1 base and J dropped 8 bases, with 10 bases sitting between them. The CDR3 has 13 residues. In DNA, the CDR3 is TGCGCCAGCAGCTTGTTCACAGACGATGAGCAGTTCTTC. Its translation: CASSLFTDDEQFF. The variable domain in full, completed from reference TRBV5-1 and TRBJ2-1, reads KAGVTQTPRYLIKTRGQQVTLSCSPISGHRSVSWYQQTPGQGLQFLFEYFSETQRNKGNFPGRFSGRQFSNSRSEMNVSTLELGDSALYLCASSLFTDDEQFFGPGTRLTVL.

The chain joins TRBV29-1 to TRBJ2-7; 8 nucleotides align to TRBD2. CDR3 length: 15 residues. After removal of 5 bases from V and 2 bases from J, the junction contained 11 bases not matched to a gene. Per the germline V gene, CDR1 is SQVTM and CDR2 is ANQGSEA. The CDR3 loop is CSVRYRERGPYEQYF. The CDR3 DNA is TGCAGCGTTAGGTACCGGGAGCGGGGGCCCTACGAGCAGTACTTC.

This chain uses TRBV7-3 with TRBJ1-3; D uncertain. Germline V lookup: CDR1 SGHTA, CDR2 FQGTGA. V lost 5 bases, J lost 0 bases, and 11 bases lay in between. The CDR3 has 15 amino acids. The CDR3 DNA reads as TGTGCCAGCAGCCAAACAGTTAACTCTGGAAACACCATATATTTT. Amino acid sequence: CASSQTVNSGNTIYF.

V gene TRBV11-2 combines with J gene TRBJ1-2, with TRBD1 matching over 9 bases. Unmatched junction bases numbered 6, after V lost 2 bases and J lost 8 bases. The CDR3 totals 14 residues. Germline-derived CDR1 and CDR2 are SGHAT and FQNNGV. CDR3 amino acids: CASSLTGGTEGYTF. The CDR3 DNA reads TGTGCCAGCAGCTTAACAGGGGGCACGGAAGGCTACACCTTC.

V and J are TRBV28 and TRBJ2-3, with D possibly TRBD2 on 6 matching bases. V shed 2 bases and J shed 6 bases, with 9 bases lying between them. Germline CDR1 reads MDHEN; CDR2 reads SYDVKM. The CDR3 has 13 residues. CDR3 loop: CASSLPGLDTQYF. CDR3 DNA sequence: TGTGCCAGCAGTTTACCGGGACTGGATACGCAGTATTTT.

CDR3: CASRSGWTIDETQYF. DNA of the CDR3: TGTGCCAGCAGGTCGGGGTGGACCATTGATGAGACCCAGTACTTC. The chain couples TRBV6-5 to TRBJ2-5; a possible D gene is TRBD2 (5 bases). Germline loops: CDR1 MNHEY, CDR2 SVGAGI. The CDR3 is made up of 15 amino acids. Trimming took 6 bases from V and 5 from J, leaving 19 bases between them.

V and J are TRBV12-2 and TRBJ2-7; no DNA check was done on the table's D call, TRBD1. TRBV12-2 is tagged as a pseudogene. The CDR3 loop spans 14 amino acids. The CDR3 spells CASRLWDSHYEQYF. The CDR3 coding sequence is TGTGCAAGTCGCTTGTGGGACAGCCACTACGAGCAGTACTTC.

A few counts support this clone. The chain has TRBV27 and TRBJ2-4, with D maybe TRBD1 (6 bases). Deletions cut 1 base from V and 0 bases from J, with 7 bases between. This CDR3 is built from 15 residues. Germline lookup yields CDR1 MNHEY and CDR2 SMNVEV (reference sequence). The CDR3: CASSLWGQAKNIQYF. The CDR3 coding sequence is TGTGCCAGCAGTTTATGGGGGCAAGCCAAAAACATTCAGTACTTC.

V gene TRBV5-1 combines with J gene TRBJ2-7; TRBD2 might be the D (5 bases). This CDR3 is built from 13 residues. Looked up from germline, CDR1 is SGHRS and CDR2 is YFSETQ. Trimming removed 0 bases at V and 6 bases at J, with 10 bases between. CDR3 nucleotide sequence: TGCGCCAGCAGCTTGGGTGATGAGGGCGAGCAGTACTTC. Translation: CASSLGDEGEQYF.

The chain joins TRBV21-1 to TRBJ2-2; the DNA was not used to check the table's D call, TRBD2. TRBV21-1 is recorded as a pseudogene. This CDR3 contains 15 residues. This CDR3 reads CASPSGGPYTGELFF. As DNA, the CDR3 is TGTGCCAGCCCCTCGGGCGGGCCTTACACCGGGGAGCTGTTTTTT.

This clone was picked up a small number of times. The rearrangement joins TRBV24-1 to TRBJ2-1, with 7 bases matching TRBD2. The CDR3 length is 15 residues. With V trimmed by 3 bases and J by 4 bases, 5 bases remained unmatched. Germline assignment: CDR1 KGHDR and CDR2 SFDVKD. CDR3 DNA: TGTGCCACCAGTGATCCCCGGGGGGATTACAATGAGCAGTTCTTC. Its translation: CATSDPRGDYNEQFF.

The chain carries TRBV5-1 and TRBJ2-3; 8 bases map to TRBD2. This CDR3 has 15 residues. Germline V lookup: CDR1 SGHRS, CDR2 YFSETQ. Trimming removed 0 bases from V and 3 bases from J; junction bases left unmatched: 3. In DNA form, the CDR3 reads TGCGCCAGCAGCTTGGGGGGACTAGGAACAGATACGCAGTATTTT. Protein: CASSLGGLGTDTQYF.

V gene TRBV21-1 combines with J gene TRBJ1-1; TRBD1 is the table's D call and was not checked against the DNA. TRBV21-1 represents a pseudogene. The CDR3 is 19 amino acids. The CDR3 loop reads CASSKWENPGQKNYTEAFF. The CDR3 DNA reads TGTGCCAGCAGCAAATGGGAAAATCCGGGACAGAAAAATTACACTGAAGCTTTCTTT.

J is TRBJ1-2 and V is TRBV20-1, with D maybe TRBD1 (6 bases). The CDR3 length is 10 residues. The V end was cut by 5 bases, the J end by 7 bases, with 8 bases between. Per the germline V gene, CDR1 is DFQATT and CDR2 is SNEGSKA (reference sequence). CDR3 sequence (DNA): TGCAGTGCTTCGGACAGTGGCTACACCTTC. It is translated as CSASDSGYTF.

The CDR3 region is CASSYSGGAGGNTIYF. The CDR3 coding sequence is TGTGCCAGCAGTTACTCCGGGGGGGCAGGGGGAAACACCATATATTTT. The chain links TRBV6-5 to TRBJ1-3; possible D gene TRBD1, 6 bases. Trimming removed 0 bases at V and 4 bases at J, with 13 bases between. The CDR3 has 16 amino acids. The germline V gene encodes CDR1 MNHEY and CDR2 SVGAGI.

This rearrangement joins TRBV21-1 to TRBJ1-2. TRBV21-1 is a pseudogene locus. The CDR3 is 13 amino acids. In nucleotides, the CDR3 is TGTGCCAGCAGCAAACAGAGGCTCTATGGCTACACCTTC. It specifies CASSKQRLYGYTF.